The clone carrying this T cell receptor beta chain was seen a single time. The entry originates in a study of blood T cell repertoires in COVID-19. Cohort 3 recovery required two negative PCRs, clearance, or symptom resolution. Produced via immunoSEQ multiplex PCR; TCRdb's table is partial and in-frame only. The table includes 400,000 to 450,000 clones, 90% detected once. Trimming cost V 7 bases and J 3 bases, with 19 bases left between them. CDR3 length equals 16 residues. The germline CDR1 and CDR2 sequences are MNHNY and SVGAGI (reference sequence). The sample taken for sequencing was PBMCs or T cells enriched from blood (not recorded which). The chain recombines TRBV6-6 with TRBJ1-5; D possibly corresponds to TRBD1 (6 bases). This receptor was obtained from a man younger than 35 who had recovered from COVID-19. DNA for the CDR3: TGTGCCAGCACCAACGGAAGGACAGCCTCCAATCAGCCCCAGCATTTT. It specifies CASTNGRTASNQPQHF.